These T cell receptor beta chains were read from a single sample in a study of CD8+CD57+ T cells in acquired aplastic anemia. TCRdb re-analysed the reads in MiXCR, keeping a single row per CDR3 protein. This repertoire shows 55,000 to 60,000 distinct CDR3 sequences, approximately 50% found once; its top ten account for under 20%. The specimen sequenced was sorted CD4+, CD8+, or CD8+CD57+ T cells (not recorded which) from PBMCs. Source of these receptors: a human donor with aplastic anemia. Both conserved end residues are part of each CDR3. Fields, in order: J gene, clone size, D gene, V gene, CDR3 DNA, CDR3 protein. The D gene is left open where the match is weak. A row's size may be missing; if present it is once, few, many or a size class.

TRBJ1-6	many	NA	TRBV6-5	TGTGCCAGCAGTTACTCATACCCGCCGGAACCCGCTTCACCCCTCCACTTT	CASSYSYPPEPASPLHF
TRBJ2-5	NA	NA	TRBV24-1	TGTGCCACCTTGTCCCGGGCAGGGGAAGAGACCCAGTACTTC	CATLSRAGEETQYF
TRBJ1-6	once	NA	TRBV19	TGTGCCAGTCTTGACAGTCCCCTTGGGCCCCTCCACTTT	CASLDSPLGPLHF
TRBJ1-1	NA	NA	TRBV15	TGTGCCACCAGCAGGGACACTGAAGCTTTCTTT	CATSRDTEAFF
TRBJ2-1	NA	NA	TRBV28	TGTGCCAGCAGTTTTGAGGGAAACCAGTTCTTC	CASSFEGNQFF
TRBJ2-7	NA	TRBD2	TRBV2	TGTGCCAGCAGTTTTCCGGGAGGAGAATACGAGCAGTACTTC	CASSFPGGEYEQYF
TRBJ2-5	many	NA	TRBV29-1	TGCAGCGTAAGGGGGGGCCAAGAGACCCAGTACTTC	CSVRGGQETQYF
TRBJ2-5	NA	NA	TRBV7-9	TGTGCCAGCGGGGGGTGGCGGGGACAAGAGACCCAGTACTTC	CASGGWRGQETQYF
TRBJ1-1	NA	NA	TRBV24-1	TGTGCCACCAGTACTTTGGGCACTGAAGCTTTCTTT	CATSTLGTEAFF
TRBJ1-2	NA	NA	TRBV19	TGTGCCAGTGGTAATTCCGTCTATGGCTCCACCTTC	CASGNSVYGSTF
TRBJ2-7	NA	NA	TRBV7-8	TGTGCCAGCAGCTTATTGTCAGCCTACGAGCAGTACTTC	CASSLLSAYEQYF
TRBJ2-3	NA	NA	TRBV19	TGTGCCAGTAGTATCACAGATACGCAGTATTTT	CASSITDTQYF
TRBJ2-1	many	NA	TRBV4-3	TGCGCCAGCAGCCAAGATCAGCGAAACTCCTACAATGAGCAGTTCTTC	CASSQDQRNSYNEQFF
TRBJ2-5	few	TRBD2	TRBV20-1	TGCAGTGCCCCCGACCCTACTAGCGGGGGGGCCGGTGAGACCCAGTACTTC	CSAPDPTSGGAGETQYF
TRBJ1-6	few	NA	TRBV5-1	TGCGCCAGCAGCTTACAGGACAGTAATTCACCCCTCCACTTT	CASSLQDSNSPLHF
TRBJ1-1	NA	TRBD1	TRBV20-1	TGCAGTGCTAGCAACACTGGGACAGGGAACACTGAAGCTTTCTTT	CSASNTGTGNTEAFF
TRBJ1-2	few	TRBD1	TRBV27	TGTGTCAGCAGCCTAGTGGGACAGGAAAACTATGGCTACACCTTC	CVSSLVGQENYGYTF
TRBJ1-1	NA	TRBD1	TRBV6-4	TGTGCCAGCAGTTATCGAGGACAGGGGGACACTGAAGCTTTCTTT	CASSYRGQGDTEAFF
TRBJ1-5	many	NA	TRBV2	TGTGCCAGCAGTGACCTACAGGGCCCCAATCAGCCCCAGCATTTT	CASSDLQGPNQPQHF
TRBJ1-1	many	NA	TRBV6-5	TGTGCCAGCAGTAACTATCCGGGCACTGAAGCTTTCTTT	CASSNYPGTEAFF
TRBJ2-7	NA	NA	TRBV7-9	TGTGCCAGCAGCGTAGAACCGGCGGGTACCTACGAGCAGTACTTC	CASSVEPAGTYEQYF
TRBJ1-1	NA	TRBD1	TRBV19	TGTGCCAGTAGTTTACAGGGGGCGGACACTGAAGCTTTCTTT	CASSLQGADTEAFF
TRBJ2-1	NA	NA	TRBV11-1	TGTGCCAGCCAAGGGATCGTGGAGGGAGTTACCCACAATGAGCGGTTCTTC	CASQGIVEGVTHNERFF
TRBJ2-4	many	NA	TRBV19	TGTGCCAGTAACCCGGACAGGGAGGGCAAAAACATTCAGTACTTC	CASNPDREGKNIQYF
TRBJ2-3	many	TRBD2	TRBV6-2/TRBV6-3	TGTGCCGGCTCGGGACTAGCGGAGACAGATACGCAGTATTTT	CAGSGLAETDTQYF
TRBJ1-2	NA	TRBD1	TRBV6-5	TGTGCCAGCAGTTCCCCCGGGACAGGGCTAAACTATGGCTACACCTTC	CASSSPGTGLNYGYTF
TRBJ1-2	NA	NA	TRBV2	TGTGCCAGCAGGCACCGATTGAACTATGACCACACCTTC	CASRHRLNYDHTF